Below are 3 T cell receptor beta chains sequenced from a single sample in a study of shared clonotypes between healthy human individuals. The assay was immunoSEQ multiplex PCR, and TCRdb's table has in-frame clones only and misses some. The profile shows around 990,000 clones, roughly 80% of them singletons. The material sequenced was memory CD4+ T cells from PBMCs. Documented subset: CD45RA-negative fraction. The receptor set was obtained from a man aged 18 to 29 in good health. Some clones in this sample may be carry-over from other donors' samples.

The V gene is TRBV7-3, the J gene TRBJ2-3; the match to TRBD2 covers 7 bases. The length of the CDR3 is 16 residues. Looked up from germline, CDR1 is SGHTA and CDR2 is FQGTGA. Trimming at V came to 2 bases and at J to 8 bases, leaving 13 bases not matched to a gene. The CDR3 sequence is CASSLQGAGAGGTQYF. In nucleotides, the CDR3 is TGTGCCAGCAGCTTACAGGGTGCGGGAGCTGGGGGTACGCAGTATTTT.

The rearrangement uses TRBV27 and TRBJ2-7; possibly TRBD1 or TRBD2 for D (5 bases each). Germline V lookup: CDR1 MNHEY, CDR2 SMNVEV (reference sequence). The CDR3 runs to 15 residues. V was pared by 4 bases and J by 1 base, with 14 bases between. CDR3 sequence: CASSYTGTHSYEQYF. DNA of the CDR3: TGTGCCAGCAGTTATACCGGGACGCATTCCTACGAGCAGTACTTC.

CDR3 loop: CASRNYDEQFF. CDR3 sequence (DNA): TGTGCCAGTAGGAATTACGATGAGCAGTTCTTC. V gene TRBV19 combines with J gene TRBJ2-1; D remains unclear. V dropped 6 bases and J dropped 8 bases, with 8 bases sitting between them. Germline CDR1 and CDR2: LNHDA and SQIVND (reference sequence). The CDR3 consists of 11 residues. The whole variable domain, filled in from reference TRBV19 and TRBJ2-1, reads DGGITQSPKYLFRKEGQNVTLSCEQNLNHDAMYWYRQDPGQGLRLIYYSQIVNDFQKGDIAEGYSVSREKKESFPLTVTSAQKNPTAFYLCASRNYDEQFFGPGTRLTVL.